The present T cell receptor (beta chain) was sequenced within a study of blood T cell repertoires in COVID-19. Study background: Acute and convalescent COVID-19 specimens originated in the United States, Italy and Spain. T cells, B-cell-depleted T cells, or PBMCs provided the cDNA or gDNA that served as material.

V was clipped by 6 bases and J by 2 bases; unmatched bases: 6. The CDR3 is 15 amino acids. The germline gives CDR1 MNHEY, CDR2 SVGAGI. Here immunoSEQ multiplex PCR was the method, and the copy in TCRdb shows in-frame clones only, minus some. In the table there are just over 250,000 clones, roughly 86% of which are singletons. This clonotype was obtained from a man aged 40-49 years who had recovered from COVID-19. The V gene is TRBV6-5, the J gene TRBJ2-2; 7 bases match TRBD2. Specimen: peripheral blood. This CDR3 is CASRSGTINTGELFF. The CDR3 region has the DNA TGTGCCAGCAGGAGCGGGACTATCAACACCGGGGAGCTGTTTTTT.